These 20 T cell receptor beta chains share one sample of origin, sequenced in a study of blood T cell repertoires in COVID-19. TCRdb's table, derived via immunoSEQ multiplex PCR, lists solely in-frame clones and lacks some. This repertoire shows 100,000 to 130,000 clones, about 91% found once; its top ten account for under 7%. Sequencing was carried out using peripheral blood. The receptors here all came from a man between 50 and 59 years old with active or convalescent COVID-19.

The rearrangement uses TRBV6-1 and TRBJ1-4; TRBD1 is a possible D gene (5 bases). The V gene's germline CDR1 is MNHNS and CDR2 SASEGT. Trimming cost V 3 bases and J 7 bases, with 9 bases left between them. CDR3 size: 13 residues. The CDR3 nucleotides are TGTGCCAGCAGTGACGTAGGGGTTGAAAAACTGTTTTTT. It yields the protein CASSDVGVEKLFF.

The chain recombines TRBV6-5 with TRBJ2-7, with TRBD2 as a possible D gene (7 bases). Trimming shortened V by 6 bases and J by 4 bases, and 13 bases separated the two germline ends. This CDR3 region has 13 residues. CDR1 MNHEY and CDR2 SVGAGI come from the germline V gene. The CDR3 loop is CASRGGGVYEQYF. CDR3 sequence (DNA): TGTGCCAGCAGGGGAGGGGGGGTTTACGAGCAGTACTTC.

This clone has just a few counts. CDR3 loop: CSVGLAESYEQYF. CDR3 nucleotide sequence: TGCAGCGTTGGACTAGCGGAATCCTACGAGCAGTACTTC. The chain links TRBV29-1 to TRBJ2-7, with TRBD2 identical over 9 bases. The CDR3 contains 13 residues. Germline V lookup: CDR1 SQVTM, CDR2 ANQGSEA. V lost 4 bases, J lost 1 base, and 2 bases stayed unmatched.

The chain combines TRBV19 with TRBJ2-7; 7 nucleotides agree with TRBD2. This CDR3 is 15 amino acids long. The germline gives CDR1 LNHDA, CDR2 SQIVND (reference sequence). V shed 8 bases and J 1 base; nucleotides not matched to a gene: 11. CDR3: CASRPPGGGSYEQYF. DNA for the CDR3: TGTGCCAGTCGCCCGCCGGGAGGCGGGTCCTACGAGCAGTACTTC.

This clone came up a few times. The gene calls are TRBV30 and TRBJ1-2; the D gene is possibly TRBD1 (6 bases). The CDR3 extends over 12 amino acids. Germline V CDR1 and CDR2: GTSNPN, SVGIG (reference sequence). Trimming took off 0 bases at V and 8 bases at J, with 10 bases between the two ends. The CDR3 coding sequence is TGTGCCTGGAGTGTAGCAGGGGCAGGCTACACCTTC. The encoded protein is CAWSVAGAGYTF.

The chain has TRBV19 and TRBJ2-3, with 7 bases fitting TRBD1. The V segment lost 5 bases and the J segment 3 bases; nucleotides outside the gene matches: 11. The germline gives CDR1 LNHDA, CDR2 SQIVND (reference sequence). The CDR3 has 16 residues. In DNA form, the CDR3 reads TGTGCCAGTAGTCCCCGACAGGGCCCGACTACAGATACGCAGTATTTT. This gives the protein CASSPRQGPTTDTQYF.

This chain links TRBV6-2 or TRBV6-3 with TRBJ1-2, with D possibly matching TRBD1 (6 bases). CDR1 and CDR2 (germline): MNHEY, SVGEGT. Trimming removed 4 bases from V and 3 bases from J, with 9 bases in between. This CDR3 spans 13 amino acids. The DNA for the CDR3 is TGTGCCAGCAGTTTACAGGGCTACTATGGCTACACCTTC. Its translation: CASSLQGYYGYTF.

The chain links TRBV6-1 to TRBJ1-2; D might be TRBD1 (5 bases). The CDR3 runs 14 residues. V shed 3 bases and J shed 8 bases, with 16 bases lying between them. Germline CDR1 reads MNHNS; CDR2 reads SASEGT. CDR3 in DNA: TGTGCCAGCAGTGAGGGGCAGGTGGTAGGAGGCTACACCTTC. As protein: CASSEGQVVGGYTF.

CDR3: CASYEGDQPQHF. CDR3 bases: TGTGCCAGTTATGAGGGGGATCAGCCCCAGCATTTT. The rearrangement joins TRBV19 to TRBJ1-5, with a possible D match to TRBD1 (6 bases). The V end lost 8 bases, the J end lost 5 bases, and 10 bases lay between the germline ends. The CDR3 has 12 residues. Germline CDR1 is LNHDA and CDR2 is SQIVND (reference sequence).

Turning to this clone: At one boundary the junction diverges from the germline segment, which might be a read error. CDR3 nucleotides: TGCAGCGTCGAAGGGGGACAGATGAACACTGAAGCTTTCTTT. Translating gives CSVEGGQMNTEAFF. The chain is built from TRBV29-1 and TRBJ1-1, with 7 bases aligning to TRBD1. This CDR3 has 14 amino acids. Germline CDR1 is SQVTM and CDR2 is ANQGSEA.

CDR3 bases: TGCGCCAGCAGCCCCACCGGGTCTCGGGAGCAGTACTTC. It is translated as CASSPTGSREQYF. The gene calls are TRBV5-1 and TRBJ2-7; the D is unclear. This CDR3 is 13 amino acids long. Germline V gene data show CDR1 as SGHRS and CDR2 as YFSETQ. Trimming took 4 bases from V and 7 from J, leaving 15 bases between them.

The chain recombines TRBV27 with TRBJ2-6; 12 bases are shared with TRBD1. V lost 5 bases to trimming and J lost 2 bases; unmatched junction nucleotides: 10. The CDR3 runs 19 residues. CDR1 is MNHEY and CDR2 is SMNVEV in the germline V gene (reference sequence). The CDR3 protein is CASSHPGTGGITGANVLTF. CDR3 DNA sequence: TGTGCCAGCAGTCACCCGGGGACAGGGGGCATAACTGGGGCCAACGTCCTGACTTTC.

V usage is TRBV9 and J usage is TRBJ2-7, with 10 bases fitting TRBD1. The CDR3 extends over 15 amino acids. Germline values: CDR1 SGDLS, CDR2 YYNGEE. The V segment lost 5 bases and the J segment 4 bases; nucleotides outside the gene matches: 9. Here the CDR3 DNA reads TGTGCCAGCAGTCCTAGACAGGGGGCGTATTACGAGCAGTACTTC. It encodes CASSPRQGAYYEQYF.

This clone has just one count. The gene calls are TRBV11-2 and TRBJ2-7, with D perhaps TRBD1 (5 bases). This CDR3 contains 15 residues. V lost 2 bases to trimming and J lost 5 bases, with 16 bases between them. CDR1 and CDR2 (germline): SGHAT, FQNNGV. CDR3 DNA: TGTGCCAGCAGCTTAACCTGGCAGGGAAGGAACGAGCAGTACTTC. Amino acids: CASSLTWQGRNEQYF. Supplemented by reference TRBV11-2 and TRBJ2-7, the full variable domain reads EAGVAQSPRYKIIEKRQSVAFWCNPISGHATLYWYQQILGQGPKLLIQFQNNGVVDDSQLPKDRFSAERLKGVDSTLKIQPAKLEDSAVYLCASSLTWQGRNEQYFGPGTRLTVT.

The CDR3 region is CASSPPVIAGHQETQYF. The CDR3 coding sequence is TGTGCCAGCTCACCACCGGTAATAGCGGGACATCAAGAGACCCAGTACTTC. This chain links TRBV18 with TRBJ2-5; 8 nucleotides agree with TRBD2. Germline CDR1 and CDR2: KGHSH and LQKENI. There are 17 residues in the CDR3. The V and J ends lost 0 bases and 2 bases, in that order; junction bases with no gene match: 8. The full variable domain, completed using reference TRBV18 and TRBJ2-5, is NAGVMQNPRHLVRRRGQEARLRCSPMKGHSHVYWYRQLPEEGLKFMVYLQKENIIDESGMPKERFSAEFPKEGPSILRIQQVVRGDSAAYFCASSPPVIAGHQETQYFGPGTRLLVL.

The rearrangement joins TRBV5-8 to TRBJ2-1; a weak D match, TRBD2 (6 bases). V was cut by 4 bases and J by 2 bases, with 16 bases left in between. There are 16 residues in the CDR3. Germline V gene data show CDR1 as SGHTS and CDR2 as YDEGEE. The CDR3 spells CASSTGTPDAYNEQFF. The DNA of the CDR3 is TGTGCCAGCAGCACCGGGACTCCCGACGCCTACAATGAGCAGTTCTTC.

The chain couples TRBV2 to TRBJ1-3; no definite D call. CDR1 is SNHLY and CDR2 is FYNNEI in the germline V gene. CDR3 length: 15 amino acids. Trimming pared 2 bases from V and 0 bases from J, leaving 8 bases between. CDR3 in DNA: TGTGCCAGCAGTGAACATCTGAGCTCTGGAAACACCATATATTTT. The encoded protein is CASSEHLSSGNTIYF.

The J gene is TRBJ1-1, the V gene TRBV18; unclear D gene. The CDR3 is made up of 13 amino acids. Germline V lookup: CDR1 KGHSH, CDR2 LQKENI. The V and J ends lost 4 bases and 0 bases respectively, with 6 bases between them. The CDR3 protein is CASSLPVNTEAFF. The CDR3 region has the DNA TGTGCCAGCTCACTGCCGGTGAACACTGAAGCTTTCTTT.

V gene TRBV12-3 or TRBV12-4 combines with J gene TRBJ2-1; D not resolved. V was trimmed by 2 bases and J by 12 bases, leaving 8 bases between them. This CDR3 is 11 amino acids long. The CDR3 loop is CASSLLESQFF. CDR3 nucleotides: TGTGCCAGCAGTTTACTAGAATCGCAGTTCTTC.

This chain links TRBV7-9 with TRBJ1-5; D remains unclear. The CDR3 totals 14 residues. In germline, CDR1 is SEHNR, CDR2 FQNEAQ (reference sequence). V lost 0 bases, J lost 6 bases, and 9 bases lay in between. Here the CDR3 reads CASSLALDGQPQHF. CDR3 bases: TGTGCCAGCAGCTTAGCGCTAGACGGTCAGCCCCAGCATTTT.